The entry below describes one T cell receptor (beta chain). The sample carries other DNA sequences with the same CDR3. The record originates from a study of blood T cell repertoires in COVID-19. Data came from immunoSEQ multiplex PCR; TCRdb stores just in-frame clones and leaves some out. This table holds about 140,000 clones, about 84% found once. Germline values: CDR1 SGHRS, CDR2 YFSETQ. The CDR3 contains 15 residues. V gave up 1 base and J gave up 3 bases; unmatched junction bases: 5. The rearrangement links TRBV5-1 to TRBJ2-3; 7 bases are a match to TRBD1. The receptor's source is a human donor in a cohort sampled during active COVID-19. The sequenced sample was peripheral blood. As DNA, the CDR3 is TGCGCCAGCAGCTTGACAGGGGATAGGACAGATACGCAGTATTTT. Protein sequence: CASSLTGDRTDTQYF.